This TCR beta chain was obtained from a study of quantifying T cell responses using KT2 cells. Across the whole study: TCR alpha and beta constant-region primers primed reverse transcription of RNA.

This CDR3 region has 13 residues. Trimming took off 2 bases at V and 0 bases at J, with 3 bases between the two ends. Germline CDR1 LGHNA, CDR2 YSLEER. A single-stranded UMI oligo with SP2 sequence was ligated to cDNA 3' ends. First-round PCR used three to five cycles and beta primers RC1.1 and RC1.2 covering TRBC1 and TRBC2. TCRdb recomputed calls from the UMI-ligation and nested PCR reads with MiXCR, one row per CDR3 protein. This sample carries around 44,000 distinct CDR3 sequences, approximately 15% of them seen once, and the ten largest clones take roughly 44%. Sequences were obtained from PBMCs spiked with cells of the T cell clone KT2. The gene calls are TRBV4-3 and TRBJ2-3; D is unclear. This TCR derives from a human donor. The CDR3 is CASSQLSTDTQYF. The DNA for the CDR3 is TGCGCCAGCAGCCAACTGAGCACAGATACGCAGTATTTT.